The entry below describes one T cell receptor (beta chain). Its antigen is as yet unknown. This specimen comes from a study of cytomegalovirus exposure and HLA in healthy donors. Study-wide background: A data release that came early held some 79 million unique TCRs from HLA-typed donors. Broader study findings: In a later analysis, TCR beta V- and J-gene trimming was associated with a missense DCLRE1C variant. There were some V segments, including TRBV6-2 and TRBV6-3, excluded as indistinguishable. A list of around 150 TCR beta chains associated with cytomegalovirus was given.

The CDR3 contains 13 residues. From germline, CDR1 is SSHAT and CDR2 FNYEAQ (reference sequence). V lost 5 bases to trimming and J lost 5 bases; unmatched junction nucleotides: 5. PCR was performed using 60 Vbeta and 13 Jbeta primers. Measured with immunoSEQ multiplex PCR; TCRdb has only the in-frame clones, and not every one. The sample shows 150,000 to 200,000 clones, 80% to 85% of them seen only once. The chain couples TRBV7-7 to TRBJ2-5, with 7 bases lining up with TRBD1. Material: PBMCs. This clonotype was obtained from a woman between 18 and 29 years old in good health and CMV-seropositive. As DNA, the CDR3 is TGTGCCAGCAGCCGGGACAGAGAGGAGACCCAGTACTTC. Translating gives CASSRDREETQYF.